The next 24 T cell receptor beta chains were all read from a single sample in a study of CD8 T cells in Susac syndrome. cDNA came from approximately 0.5 to 1 ug RNA primed by random hexamers. Using its own MiXCR run on the immunoSEQ multiplex PCR reads, TCRdb lists one record per CDR3 protein. The data hold roughly 200,000 distinct CDR3 sequences, with roughly nine tenths observed a single time. What was sequenced was CD4+ T cells from PBMCs. The receptors originated from a human donor with Susac syndrome.

The rearrangement uses TRBV12-3 or TRBV12-4 and TRBJ1-2, with 8 nucleotides matching TRBD1. This CDR3 region has 13 residues. V was clipped by 5 bases and J by 6 bases; unmatched bases: 5. The CDR3 protein is CASSRRDRHGYTF. CDR3 DNA: TGTGCCAGCAGTCGCCGGGACAGGCATGGCTACACCTTC.

This clonotype showed up just a few times. V is TRBV7-8 and J is TRBJ2-2; D perhaps matches TRBD1 (5 bases). The V end lost 2 bases, the J end lost 0 bases, and 10 bases lay between the germline ends. There are 16 residues in the CDR3. CDR1 SGHVS and CDR2 FQNEAQ come from the germline V gene. CDR3 nucleotide sequence: TGTGCCAGCAGCTTATCCGACAGTTCGAACACCGGGGAGCTGTTTTTT. Its protein is CASSLSDSSNTGELFF.

V usage is TRBV6-2 or TRBV6-3 and J usage is TRBJ2-7; weak D call: TRBD2 (6 bases). The V end lost 6 bases, the J end lost 7 bases, and 19 bases lay between the germline ends. The CDR3 is 14 amino acids. Germline V CDR1 and CDR2: MNHEY, SVGEGT. This CDR3 reads CASRVSGALGEQYF. CDR3 sequence (DNA): TGTGCCAGCAGGGTTAGCGGAGCCCTGGGTGAGCAGTACTTC.

The chain has TRBV3-1 and TRBJ1-3, with TRBD1 identical over 8 bases. The V gene end was trimmed by 4 bases and the J gene end by 7 bases; junction bases not matched to a gene: 9. This CDR3 comprises 15 residues. Germline V lookup: CDR1 LGHDT, CDR2 YNNKEL (reference sequence). CDR3 region: CASSPTTDRANTIYF. The CDR3 coding sequence is TGTGCCAGCAGCCCGACCACGGACAGGGCCAACACCATATATTTT.

The J gene is TRBJ1-1, the V gene TRBV11-1; the D gene is possibly TRBD1 (6 bases). CDR1 SGHAT and CDR2 FQDESV come from the germline V gene (reference sequence). V was pared by 5 bases and J by 4 bases, with 11 bases between. The CDR3 extends over 13 amino acids. The CDR3 DNA reads TGTGCCAGCAGCACGAGACAGGTCACTGAAGCTTTCTTT. Translation: CASSTRQVTEAFF.

The chain is built from TRBV20-1 and TRBJ2-1; D might be TRBD2 (6 bases). From germline, CDR1 is DFQATT and CDR2 SNEGSKA (reference sequence). There are 14 residues in the CDR3. Trimming cost V 5 bases and J 4 bases, with 15 bases left between them. This CDR3 reads CSARPGGAYNEQFF. CDR3 DNA: TGCAGTGCTCGCCCGGGCGGGGCTTACAATGAGCAGTTCTTC.

The chain combines TRBV20-1 with TRBJ2-2; a weak D match, TRBD1 (6 bases). The CDR3 has 13 residues. V was pared by 6 bases and J by 4 bases, with 12 bases between. Germline V CDR1 and CDR2: DFQATT, SNEGSKA (reference sequence). The CDR3 here is CSAPDSGTGELFF. CDR3 sequence (DNA): TGCAGTGCCCCGGACAGTGGCACCGGGGAGCTGTTTTTT.

The genes are TRBV25-1 and TRBJ2-1; D perhaps matches TRBD2 (6 bases). Deletions cut 6 bases from V and 1 base from J, with 10 bases between. Germline assignment: CDR1 MGHDK and CDR2 SYGVNS. The CDR3 is made up of 14 amino acids. CDR3 residues: CASRSGTSYNEQFF. The CDR3 nucleotides are TGTGCCAGCAGATCCGGGACTTCCTACAATGAGCAGTTCTTC.

The rearrangement joins TRBV18 to TRBJ1-2; D gene ambiguous. CDR1 is KGHSH, CDR2 LQKENI, per germline. Trimming cost V 4 bases and J 0 bases, with 21 bases left between them. The CDR3 length is 18 residues. The CDR3 DNA reads as TGTGCCAGCTCACAAATTAGAGGACTTGCGAAAGCTAACTATGGCTACACCTTC. It yields the protein CASSQIRGLAKANYGYTF.

The J gene is TRBJ1-2, the V gene TRBV12-3 or TRBV12-4, with D uncertain. The CDR3 is 14 amino acids. V was cut by 2 bases and J by 0 bases, with 7 bases left in between. DNA of the CDR3: TGTGCCAGCAGTTTATTCGCGGCTAACTATGGCTACACCTTC. Translated, it gives CASSLFAANYGYTF.

The chain is built from TRBV20-1 and TRBJ2-5; D not resolved. CDR3 length equals 10 residues. Germline CDR1 DFQATT, CDR2 SNEGSKA (reference sequence). Here the CDR3 reads CAGYQETQYF. The DNA of the CDR3 is TGCGCCGGGTACCAAGAGACCCAGTACTTC.

The V gene is TRBV7-9, the J gene TRBJ1-5; 9 bases agree with TRBD1. Germline V gene data show CDR1 as SEHNR and CDR2 as FQNEAQ (reference sequence). The junction had 4 bases not matched to a gene; V was cut back by 4 bases and J by 6 bases. This CDR3 is 14 amino acids long. DNA of the CDR3: TGTGCCAGCAGCTCAGACAGGGGGAGTCAGCCCCAGCATTTT. Amino acids: CASSSDRGSQPQHF.

The chain combines TRBV20-1 with TRBJ2-7, with 7 bases lining up with TRBD2. V was pared by 0 bases and J by 4 bases, with 6 bases of the junction left unmatched. This CDR3 has 14 residues. Germline V gene sequence: CDR1 DFQATT, CDR2 SNEGSKA (reference sequence). The CDR3 sequence is CSAREPSGGYEQYF. In DNA, the CDR3 is TGCAGTGCTAGAGAACCGTCGGGGGGTTACGAGCAGTACTTC.

This clonotype has only one observation. The rearrangement links TRBV5-1 to TRBJ2-1, with D possibly being TRBD2 (5 bases). The CDR3 loop spans 15 amino acids. Trimming took 2 bases from V and 1 from J, leaving 10 bases between them. Germline-derived CDR1 and CDR2 are SGHRS and YFSETQ. The CDR3 sequence: CASSFEGSSYNEQFF. The CDR3 coding sequence is TGCGCCAGCAGCTTCGAGGGATCATCCTACAATGAGCAGTTCTTC.

The J gene is TRBJ2-1, the V gene TRBV12-3 or TRBV12-4, with a tentative D call TRBD1 (7 bases). This CDR3 has 13 amino acids. Between the trimmed V and J ends, which lost 3 bases and 7 bases, there was a span of 10 bases. The DNA of the CDR3 is TGTGCCAGCAGTTTCAGGGGGGAAAATGAGCAGTTCTTC. Translation gives CASSFRGENEQFF.

The chain joins TRBV3-1 to TRBJ2-6; no firm D call. Germline V gene data show CDR1 as LGHDT and CDR2 as YNNKEL (reference sequence). The CDR3 is 16 amino acids. V was shortened by 0 bases and J by 0 bases, with 6 bases between the two germline ends. CDR3 loop: CASSQDSSSGANVLTF. In DNA, the CDR3 is TGTGCCAGCAGCCAAGATAGTAGCTCTGGGGCCAACGTCCTGACTTTC.

V gene TRBV29-1 combines with J gene TRBJ2-5, with D possibly TRBD2 on 5 matching bases. The CDR3 length is 13 residues. Trimming cost V 4 bases and J 5 bases, with 14 bases left between them. Germline V gives CDR1 SQVTM, CDR2 ANQGSEA. The CDR3 protein is CSVGASSGETQYF. As DNA, the CDR3 is TGCAGCGTTGGGGCTAGTTCGGGGGAGACCCAGTACTTC.

V usage is TRBV7-3 and J usage is TRBJ2-3; maybe TRBD2 (6 bases). CDR3 length: 15 amino acids. Trimming took off 1 base at V and 0 bases at J, with 8 bases between the two ends. CDR1 and CDR2 from the germline V gene are SGHTA and FQGTGA. The CDR3 loop reads CASSLSGISTDTQYF. The CDR3 bases are TGTGCCAGCAGCTTAAGCGGGATCAGCACAGATACGCAGTATTTT.

This clonotype has just a few counts. The chain links TRBV29-1 to TRBJ2-7; 12 nucleotides match TRBD2. Germline assignment: CDR1 SQVTM and CDR2 ANQGSEA. Losses at the gene ends were 3 bases for V and 6 bases for J; bases not matched to a gene: 9. The CDR3 extends over 15 amino acids. CDR3 sequence reads: CSVESYGLAGPEQYF. The DNA for the CDR3 is TGCAGCGTTGAGTCATACGGACTAGCGGGGCCCGAGCAGTACTTC.

This rearrangement joins TRBV12-3 or TRBV12-4 to TRBJ1-1, with D unresolved. The CDR3 is 14 residues long. V was clipped by 0 bases and J by 0 bases, with 5 bases between them. CDR3 in amino acids: CASSLAQMNTEAFF. The CDR3 coding sequence is TGTGCCAGCAGTTTAGCACAGATGAACACTGAAGCTTTCTTT.

This clonotype has only a few counts. The V and J genes are TRBV20-1 and TRBJ2-7; TRBD2 aligns across 12 bases. The CDR3 contains 13 residues. Trimming removed 5 bases from V and 9 bases from J; junction bases left unmatched: 8. CDR1 is DFQATT, CDR2 SNEGSKA, per germline (reference sequence). Written as DNA, the CDR3 is TGCAGTGCTTCTAGCGGGAGGGTTAATGTGCAGTACTTC. As protein: CSASSGRVNVQYF.

The CDR3 DNA reads TGTGCCAGCAGTCGGATATCGATAGCGGGGGCTCAGAATTCCTACAATGAGCAGTTCTTC. This codes for CASSRISIAGAQNSYNEQFF. J is TRBJ2-1 and V is TRBV6-1, with 9 bases lining up with TRBD2. The CDR3 runs to 20 residues. CDR1 is MNHNS, CDR2 SASEGT, per germline. Unmatched junction bases numbered 18, after V lost 5 bases and J lost 1 base.

This chain joins TRBV6-2 or TRBV6-3 and TRBJ2-5; D remains unclear. The CDR3 has 12 amino acids. V was pared by 8 bases and J by 2 bases, with 9 bases between. Germline V CDR1 and CDR2: MNHEY, SVGEGT. The CDR3 is CASRASQETQYF. CDR3 nucleotide sequence: TGTGCCAGCCGGGCCAGTCAAGAGACCCAGTACTTC.

The gene calls are TRBV6-5 and TRBJ1-5, with unresolved D. V was clipped by 6 bases and J by 4 bases, with 10 bases between them. This CDR3 is built from 13 residues. Germline V gene data show CDR1 as MNHEY and CDR2 as SVGAGI. DNA of the CDR3: TGTGCCAGCAGCGGCAGAGGTAATCAGCCCCAGCATTTT. This codes for CASSGRGNQPQHF.